This T cell receptor (beta chain) appears in the sequencing data of a study of spatial heterogeneity in lung cancer. Study-level information: Each distinct TCR and UMI combination averaged more than ten appearances in raw reads.

This clonotype was detected many times. Germline and junction disagree at one end, which may indicate a read error. Time point noted: sample taken at primary tumor resection. Unsorted whole RNA samples from tumor, nontumor lung or frozen PBMC were sequenced. This CDR3 is built from 15 residues. Germline V gene data show CDR1 as MDHEN and CDR2 as SYDVKM. TCR cDNA molecules were tagged individually, and each one carried a unique molecular identifier. TCRdb reprocessed the 5' RACE reads via MiXCR and lists one record per CDR3 protein. The sample lists over 90,000 distinct CDR3 sequences; approximately 8.5% were seen once.

The TCR sequence derives from a male donor with early-stage non-small cell lung cancer. The chain combines TRBV28 with TRBJ1-2; possibly TRBD1 for D (5 bases). The sample consisted of PBMCs, taken at surgery. The CDR3 sequence is CASSLFRRDDSGYTF. The CDR3 coding sequence is TGTGCCAGCAGCTTATTCCGCCGGGACGACAGTGGCTACACCTTC.